A single TCR beta chain is shown here with its context. The record originates from a study of blood T cell repertoires in COVID-19. Study overall: There were acute and convalescent COVID-19 samples, and they came from the United States, Italy and Spain. PBMCs, B-cell-depleted T cells, or T cells provided the cDNA or gDNA that made up the material.

The Seattle patients, enrolled during active infection, were followed longitudinally. CDR1 and CDR2 from the germline V gene are MNHEY and SVGEGT. V lost 0 bases and J 7 bases, leaving 15 bases between the germline ends. The CDR3 spans 16 residues. Per the authors' pipeline: Scientists estimated how many nucleated cells there were by amplifying reference gene primers. Here immunoSEQ multiplex PCR was the method, and the copy in TCRdb shows in-frame clones only, minus some. V, J and clone size are taken as reported in that table, and D and trimming were inferred from the DNA itself. This table has about 350,000 clones, 86% appearing once.

Sequenced input: peripheral blood. This receptor was taken from a woman aged 55-75 years with COVID-19, enrolled during active disease. The chain is built from TRBV6-2 or TRBV6-3 and TRBJ2-2; perhaps TRBD2 as D (5 bases). This CDR3 reads CASSYSSGRGDGELFF. CDR3 bases: TGTGCCAGCAGTTACTCGAGTGGTCGGGGTGACGGGGAGCTGTTTTTT.